This entry concerns a single T cell receptor (beta chain). CD45RO-negative, CCR7-positively selected cells formed the naive CD8 fraction, excluding terminally differentiated effector memory CD45RA+ cells. The data were taken from a study of shared clonotypes between healthy human individuals. Germline loops: CDR1 LNHDA, CDR2 SQIVND (reference sequence). Trimming cost V 5 bases and J 6 bases, with 10 bases left between them. This CDR3 comprises 12 residues. Data came from immunoSEQ multiplex PCR; TCRdb stores just in-frame clones and leaves some out. This sample has over 2 million clones, with approximately 95% found just once.

This sequence joins TRBV19 and TRBJ1-2; a possible D gene is TRBD1 (6 bases). The sample comprised naive CD8+ T cells sorted from blood. The receptor's source is a man aged 18 to 29 in good health. The CDR3 sequence: CASSWGAHGYTF. In DNA, the CDR3 is TGTGCCAGTAGTTGGGGGGCTCATGGCTACACCTTC.